This is a list of T cell receptor beta chains from one sample in a study of response to subunit inactivated influenza vaccine. TCRdb used MiXCR to reprocess the RT-PCR reads, holding one entry per CDR3 protein. The table has 530,000 or so distinct CDR3 sequences, over 9.5% seen once; the top ten hold roughly 10%. The specimen was PBMCs from blood, collected on the day of vaccination. Source of these receptors: a man aged 50 to 59 who received an inactivated influenza vaccine. Each CDR3 is given with its conserved first and last residue.

v_gene | CDR3aa
TRBV27 | CASRALSLAAPEQYF
TRBV27 | CASVRPGTTDSGANVLTF
TRBV7-9 | CASSLVQGAPGAGELFF
TRBV20-1 | CSAQDREAFF
TRBV28 | CASSLGQGTSYEQYF
TRBV28 | CASSHRGRQNIQYF
TRBV5-1 | CASSLSSRYEQYF
TRBV28 | CASDRGPGNTIYF
TRBV11-1 | CASSLTPGRRDYTGELFF
TRBV7-2 | CASSLYGTSYEQYF
TRBV7-2 | CASSLGATEAGYTF
TRBV7-2 | CASSPWVNTEAFF
TRBV10-3 | CAISESGGNTGELFF
TRBV7-2 | CASSWDLSTDTQYF
TRBV30 | CAWSTLGGTNEKLFF
TRBV7-8 | CASSRGGAPYEQYF
TRBV6-1 | CASSESQGGTLSSYEQYF
TRBV28 | CASSSAGGGYEQYF
TRBV5-4 | CASSLEAGDTQYF
TRBV6-1 | CASSGQGYTEAFF
TRBV6-1 | CASTATSGGEETQYF
TRBV20-1 | CSASFGGNNEQFF
TRBV4-2 | CASSQVGGAGDTQYF
TRBV28 | CASSLGRVYEQYF
TRBV7-6 | CASSPGFGQNTGELFF
TRBV20-1 | CSAIGQVRTQYF
TRBV5-1 | CASSWWTSGSIPSYNEQFF
TRBV10-3 | CAISSGRESEQFF
TRBV7-9 | CASSQPGPQETQYF